These 22 T cell receptor beta chains share one sample of origin, sequenced in a study of low-dose radiotherapy and immunotherapy resistance in tumors. Time point of the sample: after trial treatment. The sample's treatment: LDRT plus nivolumab, ipilimumab, low-dose cyclophosphamide and aspirin (RACIN trial). TRAV and TRBV primers primed cDNA for both TCRalpha and TCRbeta. The TCRs were subjected to amplification over roughly 18 PCR cycles employing a constant-region primer in conjunction with a V-primer adapter. TCRdb reprocessed the reads with MiXCR, giving one entry per CDR3 protein. The sample carries roughly 90,000 distinct CDR3 sequences, roughly 19% recorded once. The material sequenced was PBMCs, taken after low-dose radiotherapy plus immunotherapy. Receptor source: a female donor with ovarian cancer.

This clonotype was counted many times. The chain employs TRBV18 and TRBJ2-5; TRBD2 aligns across 14 bases. Germline CDR1 is KGHSH and CDR2 is LQKENI. This CDR3 is 17 amino acids long. V was pared by 5 bases and J by 1 base, with 6 bases of the junction left unmatched. CDR3 DNA: TGTGCCAGCTCATCGGGACTAGCGGGAGCCCCCCAAGAGACCCAGTACTTC. Encoded protein: CASSSGLAGAPQETQYF. The whole variable domain, filled in from reference TRBV18 and TRBJ2-5, reads NAGVMQNPRHLVRRRGQEARLRCSPMKGHSHVYWYRQLPEEGLKFMVYLQKENIIDESGMPKERFSAEFPKEGPSILRIQQVVRGDSAAYFCASSSGLAGAPQETQYFGPGTRLLVL.

Many counts were recorded for this clonotype. The chain couples TRBV7-2 to TRBJ1-3; D is uncertain. V dropped 4 bases and J dropped 3 bases, with 7 bases sitting between them. This CDR3 contains 13 residues. Germline V CDR1 and CDR2: SGHTA, FQGNSA. CDR3 amino acids: CASSYNLGNTIYF. For the CDR3, the DNA is TGTGCCAGCAGCTACAATCTTGGAAACACCATATATTTT.

This clonotype was recorded at least ten times. This sequence joins TRBV2 and TRBJ2-1; 9 nucleotides agree with TRBD2. This CDR3 contains 13 residues. The trim removed 10 bases at V and 8 bases at J, leaving 9 bases unmatched. Germline-derived CDR1 and CDR2 are SNHLY and FYNNEI. The CDR3 coding sequence is TGTGCCACCGCAGCGGGAGGTGTGCATGAGCAGTTCTTC. Residues: CATAAGGVHEQFF.

This clonotype was detected many times. The chain recombines TRBV10-3 with TRBJ1-5; possible D gene TRBD1, 6 bases. The ends were cut back, 0 bases at V and 0 bases at J, with 12 bases in the middle. The germline V gene has CDR1 ENHRY and CDR2 SYGVKD. The CDR3 is 17 residues long. This chain's CDR3 is CAISESGQPYSNQPQHF. The CDR3 nucleotides are TGTGCCATCAGTGAGTCAGGACAGCCTTATAGCAATCAGCCCCAGCATTTT.

The table lists this clonotype with many counts. The gene calls are TRBV20-1 and TRBJ2-1; TRBD2 agrees at 10 bases. The CDR3 runs to 15 residues. The germline V gene encodes CDR1 DFQATT and CDR2 SNEGSKA (reference sequence). V lost 5 bases to trimming and J lost 10 bases; unmatched junction nucleotides: 14. The CDR3 sequence is CSAYRTSGSAGEQFF. The CDR3 nucleotides are TGCAGTGCTTACCGGACTAGCGGTTCAGCGGGGGAGCAGTTCTTC.

In this sample, this clonotype turned up many times. The genes are TRBV5-1 and TRBJ1-1, with 7 bases lining up with TRBD1. CDR3 length equals 13 residues. J lost 10 bases, V lost 0 bases, and 6 bases had no gene match. CDR1 SGHRS and CDR2 YFSETQ come from the germline V gene. CDR3 protein: CASSLDDRVGAFF. As DNA, the CDR3 is TGCGCCAGCAGCTTGGACGACAGGGTCGGAGCTTTCTTT.

This clonotype was counted ten times or more. Germline is not matched at one junction end, which may reflect a read error. This sequence joins TRBV3-1 and TRBJ2-3; unclear D gene. Germline lookup yields CDR1 LGHDT and CDR2 YNNKEL (reference sequence). This CDR3 is 11 amino acids long. The CDR3 reads CASSQLDSVDF. The DNA of the CDR3 is TGTGCCAGCAGCCAACTGGATTCCGTAGATTTT.

The chain recombines TRBV6-2 or TRBV6-3 with TRBJ1-5, with 9 bases matching TRBD1. This CDR3 is 14 amino acids long. V was pared by 8 bases and J by 11 bases, with 13 bases of the junction left unmatched. CDR1 and CDR2 from the germline V gene are MNHEY and SVGEGT. The CDR3 coding sequence is TGTGCCAGCTCCTCCGGGACAGGGAGGCCGTCCCAGCATTTT. Encoded protein: CASSSGTGRPSQHF.

On this clonotype: A far larger clone is only one base removed, so a read error is likely. The chain links TRBV4-2 to TRBJ2-1; tentatively, D is TRBD1 (5 bases). Germline CDR1 and CDR2: LGHNA and YNFKEQ. Trimming stripped 3 bases from V and 10 bases from J, with 13 bases between. CDR3 size: 13 residues. The CDR3 sequence is CASSQRPGYEQFF. The CDR3 bases are TGTGCCAGCAGCCAGAGACCAGGGTACGAGCAGTTCTTC.

This clonotype was counted at least ten times. The chain combines TRBV4-1 with TRBJ2-7; the D call may be TRBD1 or TRBD2 (5 bases each). The germline V gene has CDR1 MGHRA and CDR2 YSYEKL. The CDR3 totals 18 residues. V was trimmed by 0 bases and J by 1 base, leaving 19 bases between them. The CDR3 reads CASSQDPPGAAGSYEQYF. The CDR3 DNA reads as TGCGCCAGCAGCCAAGACCCCCCCGGGGCAGCAGGATCCTACGAGCAGTACTTC.

This clonotype was observed at least ten times. The J gene is TRBJ2-1, the V gene TRBV12-3 or TRBV12-4, with TRBD2 matching 8 bases. The CDR3 loop spans 12 amino acids. J lost 9 bases, V lost 2 bases, and 0 bases had no gene match. CDR3 nucleotides: TGTGCCAGCAGTTTAACTAGCGGTGAGCAGTTCTTC. As protein: CASSLTSGEQFF.

This clonotype was counted many times. At one end, the junction sequence differs from germline, possibly due to a read error. V usage is TRBV10-3 and J usage is TRBJ1-5; TRBD1 matches at 9 bases. The CDR3 sequence is 15 residues long. Germline V gene lookup returns CDR1 ENHRY and CDR2 SYGVKD. CDR3 in amino acids: CAISEGGQGKQPQHF. The CDR3 DNA follows: TGTGCCATCAGTGAGGGGGGACAGGGCAAACAGCCCCAGCATTTT.

This clonotype was counted ten times or more. The chain joins TRBV7-6 to TRBJ2-1; tentative D call: TRBD2 (5 bases). Germline assignment: CDR1 SGHVS and CDR2 FNYEAQ. Trimming removed 0 bases from V and 10 bases from J, with 10 bases in between. The CDR3 is made up of 13 amino acids. The CDR3 DNA is TGTGCCAGCAGCTTAGCGCGGGCCTACGAGCAGTTCTTC. Protein product: CASSLARAYEQFF.

This clonotype was seen repeatedly, ten times or more. The genes are TRBV6-6 and TRBJ2-2; possibly TRBD1 for D (5 bases). This CDR3 has 17 amino acids. With 0 bases removed from V and 1 base from J, the gap between germline ends came to 12 bases. In germline, CDR1 is MNHNY, CDR2 SVGAGI (reference sequence). The CDR3 nucleotides are TGTGCCAGCAGTTACTCGAGTCAGGGCGTGAACACCGGGGAGCTGTTTTTT. Amino acid sequence: CASSYSSQGVNTGELFF.

This chain joins TRBV3-1 and TRBJ2-3; D is ambiguous. Trimming removed 1 base at V and 1 base at J, with 3 bases between. CDR1 and CDR2 (germline): LGHDT, YNNKEL (reference sequence). This CDR3 has 13 amino acids. The CDR3 DNA sequence: TGTGCCAGCAGCCAAGTAGGCACAGATACGCAGTATTTT. It is translated as CASSQVGTDTQYF.

Many counts were recorded for this clonotype. The V and J genes are TRBV29-1 and TRBJ1-1; weak D call: TRBD1 (6 bases). Trimming removed 3 bases at V and 2 bases at J, with 16 bases between. The CDR3 has 15 amino acids. Germline V gene data show CDR1 as SQVTM and CDR2 as ANQGSEA. The CDR3 region is CSVDPTDRYNTEAFF. CDR3 bases: TGCAGCGTTGATCCAACCGACAGGTACAACACTGAAGCTTTCTTT.

This clonotype has ten or more counts. The V and J genes are TRBV9 and TRBJ1-1; the D gene is possibly TRBD1 (5 bases). V was shortened by 3 bases and J by 5 bases, with 11 bases between the two germline ends. Germline V gene data show CDR1 as SGDLS and CDR2 as YYNGEE. The CDR3 contains 13 residues. The CDR3 sequence is CASSAGGGTEAFF. The CDR3 DNA is TGTGCCAGCAGCGCCGGTGGGGGGACTGAAGCTTTCTTT.

This clonotype has a count of ten or more. The CDR3 sequence: CASSRHGAQRSPLHF. CDR3 DNA sequence: TGTGCCAGCAGTAGACACGGGGCCCAGCGGTCACCCCTCCACTTT. The chain recombines TRBV28 with TRBJ1-6, with a tentative D call TRBD1 (5 bases). Germline CDR1 is MDHEN and CDR2 is SYDVKM. This CDR3 contains 15 residues. Trimming left V 5 bases short and J 10 bases short, with 18 bases between.

This clonotype was picked up one time. It differs at one base from a far larger clone, so likely a read error. The chain joins TRBV11-1 to TRBJ2-5; TRBD2 aligns across 9 bases. This CDR3 has 15 residues. Unmatched junction bases numbered 13, after V lost 3 bases and J lost 11 bases. The germline V gene has CDR1 SGHAT and CDR2 FQDESV (reference sequence). The CDR3 loop is CASSFDNAGGQAQYF. The CDR3 DNA sequence: TGTGCCAGCAGCTTTGACAATGCGGGAGGGCAAGCGCAGTACTTC.

Many counts were recorded for this clonotype. The chain couples TRBV6-2 or TRBV6-3 to TRBJ1-6; D is undetermined. The germline V and J ends were trimmed by 7 bases and 15 bases, with 16 bases remaining between them. The germline V gene has CDR1 MNHEY and CDR2 SVGEGT. This CDR3 has 12 residues. This CDR3 is CASILPPSLLHF. As DNA, the CDR3 is TGTGCCAGCATCCTTCCTCCTAGTCTCCTCCACTTT.

This chain connects TRBV20-1 to TRBJ1-5; 8 positions match TRBD1. The CDR3 consists of 16 residues. Germline-derived CDR1 and CDR2 are DFQATT and SNEGSKA (reference sequence). V lost 6 bases to trimming and J lost 0 bases; unmatched junction nucleotides: 10. DNA of the CDR3: TGCAGTGCAAGAAGACAGGGGCCATATAGCAATCAGCCCCAGCATTTT. Its protein product is CSARRQGPYSNQPQHF.

The V and J genes are TRBV15 and TRBJ2-2; D unresolved. The ends were cut back, 0 bases at V and 4 bases at J, with 9 bases in the middle. Germline CDR1 is LNHNV and CDR2 is YYDKDF (reference sequence). The CDR3 has 15 residues. The CDR3 here is CATSRDLLGTGELFF. The CDR3 coding sequence is TGTGCCACCAGCAGAGATCTGTTGGGCACCGGGGAGCTGTTTTTT.